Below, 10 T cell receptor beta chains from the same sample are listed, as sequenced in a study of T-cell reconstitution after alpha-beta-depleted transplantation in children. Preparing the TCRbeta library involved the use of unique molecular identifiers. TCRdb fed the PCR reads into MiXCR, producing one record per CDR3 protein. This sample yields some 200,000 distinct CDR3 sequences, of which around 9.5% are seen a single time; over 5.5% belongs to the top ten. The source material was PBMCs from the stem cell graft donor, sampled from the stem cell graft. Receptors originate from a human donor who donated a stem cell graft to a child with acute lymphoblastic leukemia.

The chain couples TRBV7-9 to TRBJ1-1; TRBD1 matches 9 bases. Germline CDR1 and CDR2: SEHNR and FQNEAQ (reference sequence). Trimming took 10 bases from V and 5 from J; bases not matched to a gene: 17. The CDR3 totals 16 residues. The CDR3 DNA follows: TGTGCCACATCCACACAGGGGGCGCGGATCAGGACTGAAGCTTTCTTT. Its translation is CATSTQGARIRTEAFF.

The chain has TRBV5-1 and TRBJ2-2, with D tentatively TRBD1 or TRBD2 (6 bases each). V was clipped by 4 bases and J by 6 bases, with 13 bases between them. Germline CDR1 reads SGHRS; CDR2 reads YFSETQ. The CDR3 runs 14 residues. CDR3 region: CASSLPGASGELFF. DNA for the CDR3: TGCGCCAGCAGCCTCCCGGGGGCCTCCGGGGAGCTGTTTTTT. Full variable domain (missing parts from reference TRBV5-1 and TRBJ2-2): KAGVTQTPRYLIKTRGQQVTLSCSPISGHRSVSWYQQTPGQGLQFLFEYFSETQRNKGNFPGRFSGRQFSNSRSEMNVSTLELGDSALYLCASSLPGASGELFFGEGSRLTVL.

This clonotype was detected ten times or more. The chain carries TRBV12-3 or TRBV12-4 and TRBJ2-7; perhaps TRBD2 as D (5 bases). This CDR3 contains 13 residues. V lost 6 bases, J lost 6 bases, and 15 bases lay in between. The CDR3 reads CASSSSNGVEQYF. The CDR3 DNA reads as TGTGCCAGCAGCTCTAGTAACGGGGTCGAGCAGTACTTC.

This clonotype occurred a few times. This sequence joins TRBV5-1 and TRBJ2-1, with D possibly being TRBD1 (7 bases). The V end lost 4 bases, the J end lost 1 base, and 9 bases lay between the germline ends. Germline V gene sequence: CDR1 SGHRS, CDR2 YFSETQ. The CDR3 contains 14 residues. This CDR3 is CASSAGQSYNEQFF. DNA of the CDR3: TGCGCCAGCAGCGCGGGACAGTCCTACAATGAGCAGTTCTTC. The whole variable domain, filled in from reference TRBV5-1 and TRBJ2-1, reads KAGVTQTPRYLIKTRGQQVTLSCSPISGHRSVSWYQQTPGQGLQFLFEYFSETQRNKGNFPGRFSGRQFSNSRSEMNVSTLELGDSALYLCASSAGQSYNEQFFGPGTRLTVL.

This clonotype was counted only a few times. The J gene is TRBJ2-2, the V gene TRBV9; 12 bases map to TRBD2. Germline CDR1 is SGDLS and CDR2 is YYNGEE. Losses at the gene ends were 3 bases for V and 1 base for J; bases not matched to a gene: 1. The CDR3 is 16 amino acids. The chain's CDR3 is CASSGTSGMNTGELFF. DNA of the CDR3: TGTGCCAGCAGCGGGACTAGCGGGATGAACACCGGGGAGCTGTTTTTT. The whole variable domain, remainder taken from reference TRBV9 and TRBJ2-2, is DSGVTQTPKHLITATGQRVTLRCSPRSGDLSVYWYQQSLDQGLQFLIQYYNGEERAKGNILERFSAQQFPDLHSELNLSSLELGDSALYFCASSGTSGMNTGELFFGEGSRLTVL.

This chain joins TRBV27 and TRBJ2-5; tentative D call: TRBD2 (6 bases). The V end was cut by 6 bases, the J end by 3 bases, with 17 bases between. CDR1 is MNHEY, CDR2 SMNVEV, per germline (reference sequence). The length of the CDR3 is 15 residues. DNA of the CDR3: TGTGCCAGCAGCCCAAGGCGGGGCCCCGAAGAGACCCAGTACTTC. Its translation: CASSPRRGPEETQYF.

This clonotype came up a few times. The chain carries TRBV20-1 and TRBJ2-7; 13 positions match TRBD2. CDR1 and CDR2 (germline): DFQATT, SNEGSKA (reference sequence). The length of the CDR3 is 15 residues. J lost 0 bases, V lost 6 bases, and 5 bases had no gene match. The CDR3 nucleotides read TGCAGTGCCGCCGGGACTAGCGGGACCTCCTACGAGCAGTACTTC. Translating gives CSAAGTSGTSYEQYF.

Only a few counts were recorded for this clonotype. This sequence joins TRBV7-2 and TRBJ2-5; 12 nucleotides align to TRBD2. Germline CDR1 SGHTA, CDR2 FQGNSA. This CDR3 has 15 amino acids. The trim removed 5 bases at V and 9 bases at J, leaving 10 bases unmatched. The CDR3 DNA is TGTGCCAGCAGCCCCCCTAGCGGGGGGGGGAGGTCCCAGTACTTC. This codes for CASSPPSGGGRSQYF.

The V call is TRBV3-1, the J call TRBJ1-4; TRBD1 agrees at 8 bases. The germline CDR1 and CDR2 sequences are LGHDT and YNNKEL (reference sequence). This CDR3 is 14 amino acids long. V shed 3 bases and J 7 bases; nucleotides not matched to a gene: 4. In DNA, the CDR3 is TGTGCCAGCAGCCAGCAGGGGGCTAGTGAAAAACTGTTTTTT. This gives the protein CASSQQGASEKLFF.

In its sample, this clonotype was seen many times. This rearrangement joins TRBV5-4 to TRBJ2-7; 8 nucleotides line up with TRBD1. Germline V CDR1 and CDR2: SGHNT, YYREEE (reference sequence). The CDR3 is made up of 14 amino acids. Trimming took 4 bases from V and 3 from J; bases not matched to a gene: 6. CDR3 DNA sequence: TGTGCCAGCAGCCCACAGGGGGGTTACTACGAGCAGTACTTC. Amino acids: CASSPQGGYYEQYF.